This is a list of T cell receptor beta chains from one sample in a study of T-cell reconstitution after alpha-beta-depleted transplantation in children. Using its own MiXCR run on the PCR reads, TCRdb lists one record per CDR3 protein. Found here are some 100,000 distinct CDR3 sequences, 20% to 30% of them singletons; the top ten hold about 22%. The source material was PBMCs, sampled before TCRalphabeta/CD19-depleted stem cell transplant. The receptor set was obtained from a boy between 2 and 10 years old with acute lymphoblastic leukemia, due to receive a stem cell transplant. Both conserved end residues are trimmed from each CDR3. The order of the fields is D gene, V gene, CDR3 protein. A D gene is named only where the DNA matches it firmly.

d_gene: TRBD2
v_gene: TRBV7-2
CDR3aa: ASSAAGPQETQY

d_gene: -
v_gene: TRBV5-1
CDR3aa: ASSATGFSGNTIY

d_gene: -
v_gene: TRBV29-1
CDR3aa: SVEEGIAKNIQY

d_gene: TRBD2
v_gene: TRBV30
CDR3aa: AWSASGADTQY

d_gene: -
v_gene: TRBV4-2
CDR3aa: ASSQEGLALDNEQF

d_gene: TRBD2
v_gene: TRBV5-1
CDR3aa: ASSPGTSGGFQETQY

d_gene: TRBD1
v_gene: TRBV5-5
CDR3aa: ASSLQGLGNQPQH

d_gene: -
v_gene: TRBV25-1
CDR3aa: ASSSNRESNTEAF

d_gene: -
v_gene: TRBV27
CDR3aa: ASGGDRTPGQPQH

d_gene: -
v_gene: TRBV12-3/TRBV12-4
CDR3aa: ASSFRSGGGIETQY

d_gene: -
v_gene: TRBV10-3
CDR3aa: AISESTSVGAGASSYNEQF

d_gene: TRBD2
v_gene: TRBV20-1
CDR3aa: SALLAEGRDTQY

d_gene: -
v_gene: TRBV7-8
CDR3aa: ASSTWTKDTQY

d_gene: -
v_gene: TRBV19
CDR3aa: ASSTSMNTEAF

d_gene: -
v_gene: TRBV5-1
CDR3aa: ASRAANEKLF

d_gene: -
v_gene: TRAV8-5
CDR3aa: ACRSLLAEGPLNTGELF

d_gene: TRBD2
v_gene: TRBV28
CDR3aa: ASTRLAAQETQY

d_gene: -
v_gene: TRBV29-1
CDR3aa: SVSGGGEAYEQY

d_gene: TRBD2
v_gene: TRBV7-9
CDR3aa: ASSFGTSGVYEQY

d_gene: -
v_gene: TRBV12-3/TRBV12-4
CDR3aa: ASSSNFVSQTRGAPYEQY

d_gene: -
v_gene: TRBV7-2
CDR3aa: ASSPDPGPSYGYT

d_gene: -
v_gene: TRBV5-6
CDR3aa: ASSFVAGETQY

d_gene: -
v_gene: TRBV5-1
CDR3aa: ASSTWTLDSGANVLT

d_gene: TRBD1
v_gene: TRBV27
CDR3aa: ASSLRTGGQAEQF

d_gene: -
v_gene: TRBV10-3
CDR3aa: AISDADGTDTQY

d_gene: TRBD1
v_gene: TRBV2
CDR3aa: ASNEDRVNEKLF

d_gene: -
v_gene: TRBV7-8
CDR3aa: ASSFLGPEVAF